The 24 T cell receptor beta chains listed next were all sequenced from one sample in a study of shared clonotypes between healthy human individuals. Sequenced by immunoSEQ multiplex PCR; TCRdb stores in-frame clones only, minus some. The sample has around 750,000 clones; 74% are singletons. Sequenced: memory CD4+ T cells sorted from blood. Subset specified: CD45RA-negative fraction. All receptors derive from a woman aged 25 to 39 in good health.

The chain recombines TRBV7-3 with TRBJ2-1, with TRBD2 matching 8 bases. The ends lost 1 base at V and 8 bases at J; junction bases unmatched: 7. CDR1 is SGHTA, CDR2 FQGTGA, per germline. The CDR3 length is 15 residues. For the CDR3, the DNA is TGTGCCAGCAGCTTAAACGCGGGAGGAATAGATGAGCAGTTCTTC. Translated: CASSLNAGGIDEQFF.

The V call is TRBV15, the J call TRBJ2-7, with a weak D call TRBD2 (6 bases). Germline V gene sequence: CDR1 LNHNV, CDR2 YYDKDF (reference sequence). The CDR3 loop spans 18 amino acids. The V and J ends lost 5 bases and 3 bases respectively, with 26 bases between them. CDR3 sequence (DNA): TGTGCCACCAGCCGAGGGAACAACCCGGGACTCACTATCTACGAGCAGTACTTC. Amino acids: CATSRGNNPGLTIYEQYF.

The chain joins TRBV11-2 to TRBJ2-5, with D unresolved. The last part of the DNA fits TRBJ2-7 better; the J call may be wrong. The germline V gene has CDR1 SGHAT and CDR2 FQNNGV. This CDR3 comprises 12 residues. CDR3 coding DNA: TGTGCCAGCAGCAAGGATGGTTACGAGCAGTACTTC. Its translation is CASSKDGYEQYF.

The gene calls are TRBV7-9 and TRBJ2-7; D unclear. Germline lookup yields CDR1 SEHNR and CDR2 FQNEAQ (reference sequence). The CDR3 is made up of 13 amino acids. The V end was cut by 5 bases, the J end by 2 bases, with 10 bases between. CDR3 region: CASSRSGTYEQYF. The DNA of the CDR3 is TGTGCCAGCAGCCGAAGTGGGACCTACGAGCAGTACTTC.

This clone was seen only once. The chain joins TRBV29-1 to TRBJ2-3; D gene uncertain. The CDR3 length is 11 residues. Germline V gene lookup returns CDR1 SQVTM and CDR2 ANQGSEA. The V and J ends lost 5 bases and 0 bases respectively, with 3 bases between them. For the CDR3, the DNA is TGCAGCGTTTCAAGCACAGATACGCAGTATTTT. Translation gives CSVSSTDTQYF.

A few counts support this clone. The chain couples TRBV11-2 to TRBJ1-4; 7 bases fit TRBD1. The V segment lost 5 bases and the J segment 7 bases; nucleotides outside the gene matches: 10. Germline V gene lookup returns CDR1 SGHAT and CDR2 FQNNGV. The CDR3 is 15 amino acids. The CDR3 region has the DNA TGTGCCAGCAGCCTAGTACAGGGGCCGGGTGAAAAACTGTTTTTT. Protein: CASSLVQGPGEKLFF.

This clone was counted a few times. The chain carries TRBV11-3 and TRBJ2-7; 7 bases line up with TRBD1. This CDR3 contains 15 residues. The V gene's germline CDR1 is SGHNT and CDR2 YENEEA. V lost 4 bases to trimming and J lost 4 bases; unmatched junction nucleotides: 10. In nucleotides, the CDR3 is TGTGCCAGCAGCTCAGGACAGGTTCCCCCTTACGAGCAGTACTTC. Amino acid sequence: CASSSGQVPPYEQYF.

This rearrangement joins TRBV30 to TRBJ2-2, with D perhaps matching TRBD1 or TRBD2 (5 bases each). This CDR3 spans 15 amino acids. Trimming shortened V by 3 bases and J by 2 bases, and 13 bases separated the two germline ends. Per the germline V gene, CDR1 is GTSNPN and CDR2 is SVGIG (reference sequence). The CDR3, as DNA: TGTGCCTGGAGGGGGGTTCAGGATAACACCGGGGAGCTGTTTTTT. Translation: CAWRGVQDNTGELFF. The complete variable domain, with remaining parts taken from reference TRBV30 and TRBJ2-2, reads SQTIHQWPATLVQPVGSPLSLECTVEGTSNPNLYWYRQAAGRGLQLLFYSVGIGQISSEVPQNLSASRPQDRQFILSSKKLLLSDSGFYLCAWRGVQDNTGELFFGEGSRLTVL.

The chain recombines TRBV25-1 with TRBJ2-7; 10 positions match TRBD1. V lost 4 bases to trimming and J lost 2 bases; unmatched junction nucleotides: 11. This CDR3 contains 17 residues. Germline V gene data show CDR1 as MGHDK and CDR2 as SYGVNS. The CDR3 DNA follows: TGTGCCAGCAGTGTGGCCCGGGACAGGGGTATCACCTACGAGCAGTACTTC. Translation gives CASSVARDRGITYEQYF.

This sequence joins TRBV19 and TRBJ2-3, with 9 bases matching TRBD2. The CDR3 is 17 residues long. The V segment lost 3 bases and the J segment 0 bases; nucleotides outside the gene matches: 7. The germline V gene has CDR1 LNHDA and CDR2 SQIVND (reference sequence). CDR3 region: CASSILAGADSTDTQYF. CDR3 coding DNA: TGTGCCAGTAGTATTTTAGCGGGAGCTGATAGCACAGATACGCAGTATTTT.

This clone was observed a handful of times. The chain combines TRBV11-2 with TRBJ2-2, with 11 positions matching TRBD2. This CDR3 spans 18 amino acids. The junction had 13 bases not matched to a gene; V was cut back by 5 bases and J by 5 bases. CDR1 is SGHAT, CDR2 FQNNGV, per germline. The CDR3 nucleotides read TGTGCCAGCAGCAAGTCGGTAGCGGGAGGGCTTCGGACCGGGGAGCTGTTTTTT. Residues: CASSKSVAGGLRTGELFF. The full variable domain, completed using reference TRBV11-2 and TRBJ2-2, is EAGVAQSPRYKIIEKRQSVAFWCNPISGHATLYWYQQILGQGPKLLIQFQNNGVVDDSQLPKDRFSAERLKGVDSTLKIQPAKLEDSAVYLCASSKSVAGGLRTGELFFGEGSRLTVL.

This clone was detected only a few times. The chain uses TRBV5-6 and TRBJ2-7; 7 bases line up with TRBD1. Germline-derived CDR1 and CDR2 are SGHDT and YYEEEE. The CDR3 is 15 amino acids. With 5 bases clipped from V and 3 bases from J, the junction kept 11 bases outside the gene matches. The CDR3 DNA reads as TGTGCCAGCAGTTCGACCCGGGACAGTATCTACGAGCAGTACTTC. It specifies CASSSTRDSIYEQYF.

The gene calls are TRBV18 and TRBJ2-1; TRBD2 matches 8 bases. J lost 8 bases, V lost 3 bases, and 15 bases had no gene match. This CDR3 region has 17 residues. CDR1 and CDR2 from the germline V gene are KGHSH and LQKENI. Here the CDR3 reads CASSPAGLAGTRHEQFF. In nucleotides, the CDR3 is TGTGCCAGCTCACCCGCAGGCTTAGCGGGAACTCGACATGAGCAGTTCTTC.

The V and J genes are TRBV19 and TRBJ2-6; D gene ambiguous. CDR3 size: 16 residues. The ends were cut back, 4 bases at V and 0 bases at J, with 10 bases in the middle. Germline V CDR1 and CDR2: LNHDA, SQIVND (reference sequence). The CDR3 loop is CASSNRKSSGANVLTF. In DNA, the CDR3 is TGTGCCAGTAGTAACCGGAAGAGCTCTGGGGCCAACGTCCTGACTTTC.

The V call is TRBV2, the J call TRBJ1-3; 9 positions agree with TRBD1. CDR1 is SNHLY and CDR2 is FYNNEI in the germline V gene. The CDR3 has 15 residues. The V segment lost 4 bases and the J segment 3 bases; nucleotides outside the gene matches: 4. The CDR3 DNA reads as TGTGCCAGCAGTGCCGGGACAGGGTATGGAAACACCATATATTTT. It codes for CASSAGTGYGNTIYF. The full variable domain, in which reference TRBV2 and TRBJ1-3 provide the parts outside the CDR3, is EPEVTQTPSHQVTQMGQEVILRCVPISNHLYFYWYRQILGQKVEFLVSFYNNEISEKSEIFDDQFSVERPDGSNFTLKIRSTKLEDSAMYFCASSAGTGYGNTIYFGEGSWLTVV.

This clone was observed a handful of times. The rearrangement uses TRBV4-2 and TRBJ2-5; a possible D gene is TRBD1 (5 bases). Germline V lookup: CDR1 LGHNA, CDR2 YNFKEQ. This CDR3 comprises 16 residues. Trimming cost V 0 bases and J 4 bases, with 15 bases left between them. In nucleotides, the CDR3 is TGTGCCAGCAGCCAAGATACCCAGGGTCTCGGAGAGACCCAGTACTTC. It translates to CASSQDTQGLGETQYF.

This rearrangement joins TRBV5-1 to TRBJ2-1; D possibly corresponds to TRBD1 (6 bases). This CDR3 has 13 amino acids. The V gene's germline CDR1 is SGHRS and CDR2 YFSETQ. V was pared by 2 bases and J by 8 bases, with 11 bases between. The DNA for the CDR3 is TGCGCCAGCAGCTTCAGTCAGGGGTATGAGCAGTTCTTC. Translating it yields CASSFSQGYEQFF.

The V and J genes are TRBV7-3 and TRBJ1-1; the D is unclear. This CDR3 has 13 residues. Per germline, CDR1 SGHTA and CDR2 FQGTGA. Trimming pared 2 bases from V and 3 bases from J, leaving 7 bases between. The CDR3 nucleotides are TGTGCCAGCAGCTTATTGCAGGACACTGAAGCTTTCTTT. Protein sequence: CASSLLQDTEAFF.

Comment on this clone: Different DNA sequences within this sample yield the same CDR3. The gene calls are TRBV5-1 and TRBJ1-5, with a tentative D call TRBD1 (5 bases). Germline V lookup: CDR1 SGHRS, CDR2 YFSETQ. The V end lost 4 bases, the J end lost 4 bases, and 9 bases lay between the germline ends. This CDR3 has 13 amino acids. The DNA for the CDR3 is TGCGCCAGCAGCCCTCAGGGAAATCAGCCCCAGCATTTT. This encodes CASSPQGNQPQHF.

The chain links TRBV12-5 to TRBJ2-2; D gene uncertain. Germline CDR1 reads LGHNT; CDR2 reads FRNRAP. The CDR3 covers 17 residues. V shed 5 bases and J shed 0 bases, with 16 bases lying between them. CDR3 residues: CASGIAVGPTNTGELFF. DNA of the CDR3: TGTGCTAGTGGTATCGCAGTTGGGCCAACGAACACCGGGGAGCTGTTTTTT.

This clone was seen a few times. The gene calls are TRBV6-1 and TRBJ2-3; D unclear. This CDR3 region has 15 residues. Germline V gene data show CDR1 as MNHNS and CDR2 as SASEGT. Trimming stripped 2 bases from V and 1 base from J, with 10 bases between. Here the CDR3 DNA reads TGTGCCAGCAGTGAACGGCCCGCGGGCACAGATACGCAGTATTTT. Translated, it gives CASSERPAGTDTQYF.

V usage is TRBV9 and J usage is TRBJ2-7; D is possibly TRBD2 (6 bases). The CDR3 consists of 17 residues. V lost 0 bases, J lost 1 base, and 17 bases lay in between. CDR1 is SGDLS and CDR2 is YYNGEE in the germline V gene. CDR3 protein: CASSVGTGLSGSYEQYF. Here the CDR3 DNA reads TGTGCCAGCAGCGTAGGGACCGGACTAAGCGGATCCTACGAGCAGTACTTC.

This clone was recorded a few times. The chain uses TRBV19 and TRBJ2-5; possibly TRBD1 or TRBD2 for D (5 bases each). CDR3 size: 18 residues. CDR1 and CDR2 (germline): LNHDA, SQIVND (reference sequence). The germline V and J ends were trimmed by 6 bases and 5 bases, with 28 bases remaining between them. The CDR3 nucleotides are TGTGCCAGTAGCCAAACGATAACCCGGGGCTACATCCGTGAGACCCAGTACTTC. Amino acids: CASSQTITRGYIRETQYF.

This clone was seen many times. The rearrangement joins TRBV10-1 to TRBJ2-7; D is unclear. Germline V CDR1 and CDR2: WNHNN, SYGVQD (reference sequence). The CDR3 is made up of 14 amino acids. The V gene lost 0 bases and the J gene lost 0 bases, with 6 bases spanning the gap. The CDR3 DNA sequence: TGCGCCAGCAGTGAGTCGACCCCCTCCTACGAGCAGTACTTC. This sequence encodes CASSESTPSYEQYF.